This TCR beta chain was obtained from a study of T cell responses to AZD1222 COVID-19 vaccine. The study's findings and limits: Donors skewed white British and female; clonal diversity was possibly underestimated. Unmutated variant regions are reportedly targeted by nearly half of spike-specific TCRs.

Comment on this clone: Its target is not known.

The ends were cut back, 1 base at V and 5 bases at J, with 11 bases in the middle. Germline V gives CDR1 MGHRA, CDR2 YSYEKL. This CDR3 contains 14 residues. Using immunoSEQ multiplex PCR, the repertoire was profiled, and TCRdb retains in-frame clones only, with some absent. Seen here are roughly 85,000 clones, 86% observed once, and the top ten hold 6% to 9%. This chain joins TRBV4-1 and TRBJ1-1; D not resolved. The material sequenced was peripheral blood, taken on day 0 of AZD1222 vaccination. This receptor was obtained from an adult in good health. In DNA form, the CDR3 reads TGCGCCAGCAGCCAAGGACGGACGCCTACTGAAGCTTTCTTT. Its translation: CASSQGRTPTEAFF.